The 19 T cell receptor beta chains below come from one sample, sequenced in a study of PD-1 blockade in classical Hodgkin lymphoma. Brentuximab vedotin exposure varied, and every patient relapsed after autologous stem cell transplantation. TCRdb's copy holds only in-frame clones and misses some; the assay was immunoSEQ multiplex PCR. The sample lists 66,000 or so clones, 65% to 75% occurring once. Sequencing was performed on peripheral blood mononuclear cells (PBMCs), taken before the second cycle of nivolumab. These receptors were collected from a human donor with classical Hodgkin lymphoma.

Regarding this clone: It may be a read error: a sequence one base away is much more abundant. This chain connects TRBV28 to TRBJ1-2; perhaps TRBD1 as D (5 bases). Germline CDR1 and CDR2: MDHEN and SYDVKM. The CDR3 covers 14 residues. V was pared by 3 bases and J by 7 bases, with 15 bases between. The CDR3 DNA sequence: TGTGCCAGCAGTTTGTACTCGGGGCCCCGTGGCTACACCTTC. Its protein is CASSLYSGPRGYTF.

The chain employs TRBV5-1 and TRBJ1-1; tentatively, D is TRBD1 (6 bases). Per the germline V gene, CDR1 is SGHRS and CDR2 is YFSETQ. V lost 1 base, J lost 5 bases, and 12 bases lay in between. The CDR3 contains 14 residues. This CDR3 reads CASSLWGGGTEAFF. The CDR3 DNA sequence: TGCGCCAGCAGCTTGTGGGGAGGGGGAACTGAAGCTTTCTTT.

The rearrangement joins TRBV5-1 to TRBJ2-5; possibly TRBD2 for D (6 bases). The V and J ends lost 5 bases and 5 bases respectively, with 16 bases between them. This CDR3 has 14 residues. Germline lookup yields CDR1 SGHRS and CDR2 YFSETQ. The CDR3 loop is CASRASGAWETQYF. The CDR3 DNA reads as TGCGCCAGCAGAGCCTCGGGAGCGTGGGAGACCCAGTACTTC.

This sequence joins TRBV5-1 and TRBJ2-3; 7 bases align to TRBD1. J gave up 3 bases and V 3 bases, and 7 bases lay outside the gene matches. The CDR3 is 15 amino acids. Per the germline V gene, CDR1 is SGHRS and CDR2 is YFSETQ. The CDR3 loop reads CASSYQGEKTDTQYF. In DNA, the CDR3 is TGCGCCAGCAGCTATCAGGGGGAAAAAACAGATACGCAGTATTTT.

J is TRBJ1-1 and V is TRBV5-1; possibly TRBD1 for D (5 bases). This CDR3 comprises 15 residues. V gave up 0 bases and J gave up 7 bases, with 16 bases separating them. Germline loops: CDR1 SGHRS, CDR2 YFSETQ. The CDR3 DNA follows: TGCGCCAGCAGCTTGGTGGGCCAGGGTTACGTTGAAGCTTTCTTT. This translates into CASSLVGQGYVEAFF.

This clone has more than one count but fewer than ten. The V gene is TRBV29-1, the J gene TRBJ2-1; no clear D gene. Germline CDR1 is SQVTM and CDR2 is ANQGSEA. V shed 6 bases and J shed 9 bases, with 12 bases lying between them. The CDR3 loop spans 11 amino acids. The CDR3 loop is CSVVTPGEQFF. The CDR3 bases are TGCAGCGTCGTGACTCCGGGTGAGCAGTTCTTC.

This clone showed up just once. The chain uses TRBV4-1 and TRBJ1-2; D might be TRBD1 (5 bases). This CDR3 has 13 amino acids. Trimming took off 2 bases at V and 8 bases at J, with 12 bases between the two ends. CDR1 and CDR2 from the germline V gene are MGHRA and YSYEKL. DNA for the CDR3: TGCGCCAGCAGCCAACAGACAGTATCCGGCTACACCTTC. It is translated as CASSQQTVSGYTF.

This sequence joins TRBV5-1 and TRBJ2-7, with 9 positions matching TRBD2. V was clipped by 4 bases and J by 0 bases; unmatched bases: 5. The CDR3 has 15 amino acids. The germline CDR1 and CDR2 sequences are SGHRS and YFSETQ. The CDR3 region is CASSQSGGSSYEQYF. CDR3 nucleotide sequence: TGCGCCAGCAGCCAGAGCGGGGGGAGCTCCTACGAGCAGTACTTC.

The count of this clone is one. The V call is TRBV11-3, the J call TRBJ2-5, with TRBD2 as a possible D gene (5 bases). The CDR3 sequence is 15 residues long. The germline gives CDR1 SGHNT, CDR2 YENEEA. V was trimmed by 3 bases and J by 1 base, leaving 12 bases between them. The CDR3 loop is CASSFEGAAQETQYF. The CDR3 DNA is TGTGCCAGCAGCTTTGAGGGTGCGGCCCAAGAGACCCAGTACTTC.

This clone has more than one count but fewer than ten. The V call is TRBV4-1, the J call TRBJ1-1; D might be TRBD1 (5 bases). This CDR3 contains 14 residues. Trimming pared 0 bases from V and 6 bases from J, leaving 11 bases between. Germline CDR1 is MGHRA and CDR2 is YSYEKL. This chain's CDR3 is CASSQERLGAEAFF. CDR3 bases: TGCGCCAGCAGCCAAGAGAGGTTGGGGGCTGAAGCTTTCTTT.

The chain couples TRBV6-5 to TRBJ2-2, with TRBD2 matching over 8 bases. CDR3 length: 14 amino acids. Trimming at V came to 3 bases and at J to 7 bases, leaving 4 bases not matched to a gene. Per the germline V gene, CDR1 is MNHEY and CDR2 is SVGAGI. The CDR3 nucleotides read TGTGCCAGCAGTTATCGACGGGAGGGCGGGGAGCTGTTTTTT. It translates to CASSYRREGGELFF.

The J gene is TRBJ2-7, the V gene TRBV7-9; 12 bases map to TRBD2. CDR1 SEHNR and CDR2 FQNEAQ come from the germline V gene (reference sequence). After removal of 5 bases from V and 3 bases from J, the junction contained 14 bases not matched to a gene. There are 18 residues in the CDR3. The CDR3, as DNA: TGTGCCAGCAGCGCGGGGCTAGCGGGAGGGAGGGCTCACTACGAGCAGTACTTC. Protein sequence: CASSAGLAGGRAHYEQYF.

The chain employs TRBV6-6 and TRBJ1-1; D call uncertain. V was pared by 7 bases and J by 6 bases, with 21 bases between. There are 15 residues in the CDR3. The V gene's germline CDR1 is MNHNY and CDR2 SVGAGI (reference sequence). In nucleotides, the CDR3 is TGTGCCAGCACACTCGGGCCCCGCGACTTGGCTGAAGCTTTCTTT. Amino acids: CASTLGPRDLAEAFF.

This clone was observed a handful of times. This chain joins TRBV9 and TRBJ1-2, with a possible D match to TRBD1 (6 bases). The CDR3 totals 15 residues. Germline CDR1 and CDR2: SGDLS and YYNGEE. The V gene lost 0 bases and the J gene lost 6 bases, with 15 bases spanning the gap. The CDR3 DNA is TGTGCCAGCAGCGTAGATCCGGGGGGGGCGGATGGCTACACCTTC. It yields the protein CASSVDPGGADGYTF.

This chain joins TRBV6-5 and TRBJ1-2, with no clear D. Trimming left V 2 bases short and J 1 base short, with 11 bases between. CDR1 is MNHEY, CDR2 SVGAGI, per germline. The CDR3 is made up of 15 amino acids. The CDR3 reads CASSYRREINYGYTF. DNA for the CDR3: TGTGCCAGCAGTTACAGGAGGGAAATTAACTATGGCTACACCTTC.

The V gene is TRBV6-6, the J gene TRBJ2-7; TRBD2 matches 8 bases. With 6 bases clipped from V and 3 bases from J, the junction kept 10 bases outside the gene matches. Germline V gene data show CDR1 as MNHNY and CDR2 as SVGAGI (reference sequence). The CDR3 is made up of 15 amino acids. The CDR3 is CASRPGGAIGYEQYF. CDR3 bases: TGTGCCAGCAGGCCCGGGGGGGCCATAGGCTACGAGCAGTACTTC.

This clone turned up a few times. The chain joins TRBV6-7 to TRBJ2-5, with D possibly TRBD2 on 5 matching bases. TRBV6-7 is annotated as an ORF whose role is uncertain. The V gene lost 1 base and the J gene lost 2 bases, with 8 bases spanning the gap. The CDR3 spans 14 residues. The chain's CDR3 is CASSYWERQETQYF. The DNA of the CDR3 is TGTGCCAGCAGTTACTGGGAGCGACAAGAGACCCAGTACTTC.

Many counts were recorded for this clone. The chain employs TRBV19 and TRBJ2-7; TRBD1 agrees at 7 bases. V gave up 7 bases and J gave up 2 bases; unmatched junction bases: 8. Germline lookup yields CDR1 LNHDA and CDR2 SQIVND (reference sequence). There are 14 residues in the CDR3. CDR3 nucleotides: TGTGCCAGTACCAACAGGGGATCCCCCTACGAGCAGTACTTC. Translating it yields CASTNRGSPYEQYF.

V usage is TRBV29-1 and J usage is TRBJ1-2; tentative D call: TRBD1 (5 bases). Germline lookup yields CDR1 SQVTM and CDR2 ANQGSEA. The CDR3 is 14 amino acids. Trimming took 6 bases from V and 4 from J, leaving 18 bases between them. CDR3 sequence: CSVALRQPFYGYTF. The DNA of the CDR3 is TGCAGCGTAGCCCTGAGACAGCCCTTCTATGGCTACACCTTC.